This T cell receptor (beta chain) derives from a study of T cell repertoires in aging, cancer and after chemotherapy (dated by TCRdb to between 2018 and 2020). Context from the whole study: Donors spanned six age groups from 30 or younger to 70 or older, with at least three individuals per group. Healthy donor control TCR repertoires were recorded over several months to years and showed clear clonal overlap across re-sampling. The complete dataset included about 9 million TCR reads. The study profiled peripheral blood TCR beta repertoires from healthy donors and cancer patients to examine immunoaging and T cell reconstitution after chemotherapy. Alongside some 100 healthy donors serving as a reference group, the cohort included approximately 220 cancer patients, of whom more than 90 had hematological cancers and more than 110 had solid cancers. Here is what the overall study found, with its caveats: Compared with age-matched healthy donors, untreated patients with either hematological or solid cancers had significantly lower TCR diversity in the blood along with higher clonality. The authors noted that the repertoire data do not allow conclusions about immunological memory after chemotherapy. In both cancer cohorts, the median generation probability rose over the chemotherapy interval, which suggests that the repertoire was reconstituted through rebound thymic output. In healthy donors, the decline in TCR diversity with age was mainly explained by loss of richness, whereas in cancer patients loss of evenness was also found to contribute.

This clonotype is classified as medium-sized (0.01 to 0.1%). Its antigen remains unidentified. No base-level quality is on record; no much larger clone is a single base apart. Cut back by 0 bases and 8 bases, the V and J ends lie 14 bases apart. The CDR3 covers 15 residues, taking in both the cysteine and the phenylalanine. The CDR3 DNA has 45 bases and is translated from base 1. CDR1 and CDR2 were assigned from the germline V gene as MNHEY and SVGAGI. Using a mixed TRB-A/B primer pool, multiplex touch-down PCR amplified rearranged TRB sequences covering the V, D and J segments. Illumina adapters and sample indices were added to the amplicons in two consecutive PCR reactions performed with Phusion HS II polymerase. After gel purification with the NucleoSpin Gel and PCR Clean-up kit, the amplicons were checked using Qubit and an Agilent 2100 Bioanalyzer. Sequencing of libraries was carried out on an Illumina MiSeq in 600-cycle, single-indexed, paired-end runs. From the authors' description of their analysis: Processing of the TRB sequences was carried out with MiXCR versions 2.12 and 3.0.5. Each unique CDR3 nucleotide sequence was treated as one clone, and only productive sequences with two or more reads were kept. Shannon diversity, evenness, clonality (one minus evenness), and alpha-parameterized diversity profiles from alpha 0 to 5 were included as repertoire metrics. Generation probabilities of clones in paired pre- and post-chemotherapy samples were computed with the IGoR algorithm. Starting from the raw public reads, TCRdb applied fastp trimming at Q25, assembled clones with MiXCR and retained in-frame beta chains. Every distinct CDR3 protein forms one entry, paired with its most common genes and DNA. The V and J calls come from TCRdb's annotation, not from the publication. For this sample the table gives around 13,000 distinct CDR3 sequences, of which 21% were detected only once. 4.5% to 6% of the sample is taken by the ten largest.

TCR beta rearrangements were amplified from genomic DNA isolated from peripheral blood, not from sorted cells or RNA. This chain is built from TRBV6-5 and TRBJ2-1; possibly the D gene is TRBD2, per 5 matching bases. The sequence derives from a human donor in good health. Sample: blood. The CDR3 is CASSYSGGGEDEQFF. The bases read TGTGCCAGCAGTTACTCTGGAGGTGGTGAGGATGAGCAGTTCTTC.